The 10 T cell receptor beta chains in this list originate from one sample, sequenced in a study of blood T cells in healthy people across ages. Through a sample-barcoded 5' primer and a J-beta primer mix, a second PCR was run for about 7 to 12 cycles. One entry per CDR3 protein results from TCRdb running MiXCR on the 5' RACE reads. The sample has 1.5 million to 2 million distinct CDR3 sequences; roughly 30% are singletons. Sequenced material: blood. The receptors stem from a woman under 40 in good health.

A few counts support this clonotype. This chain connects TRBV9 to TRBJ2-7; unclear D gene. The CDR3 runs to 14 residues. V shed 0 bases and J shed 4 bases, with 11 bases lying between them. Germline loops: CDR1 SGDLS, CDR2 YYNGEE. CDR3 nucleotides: TGTGCCAGCAGCGTAGGTCCTCAGCCGTACGAGCAGTACTTC. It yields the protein CASSVGPQPYEQYF.

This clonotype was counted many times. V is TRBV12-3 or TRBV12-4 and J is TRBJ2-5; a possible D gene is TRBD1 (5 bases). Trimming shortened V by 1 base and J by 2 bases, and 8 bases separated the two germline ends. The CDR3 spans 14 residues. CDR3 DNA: TGTGCCAGCAGTTTAGGACAGATGCAAGAGACCCAGTACTTC. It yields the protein CASSLGQMQETQYF.

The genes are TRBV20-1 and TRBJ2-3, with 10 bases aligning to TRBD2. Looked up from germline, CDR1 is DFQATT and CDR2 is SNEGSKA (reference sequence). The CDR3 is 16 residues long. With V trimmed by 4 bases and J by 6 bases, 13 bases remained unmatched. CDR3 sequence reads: CSAILPSGGLEDTQYF. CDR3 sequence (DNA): TGCAGTGCTATCCTGCCTAGCGGGGGCCTCGAGGATACGCAGTATTTT.

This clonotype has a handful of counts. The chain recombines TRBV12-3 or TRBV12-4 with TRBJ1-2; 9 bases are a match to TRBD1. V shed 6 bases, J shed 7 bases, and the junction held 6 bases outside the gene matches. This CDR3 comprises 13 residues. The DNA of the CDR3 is TGTGCCAGCAGGAGGGACAGGGCAAGTGGCTACACCTTC. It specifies CASRRDRASGYTF.

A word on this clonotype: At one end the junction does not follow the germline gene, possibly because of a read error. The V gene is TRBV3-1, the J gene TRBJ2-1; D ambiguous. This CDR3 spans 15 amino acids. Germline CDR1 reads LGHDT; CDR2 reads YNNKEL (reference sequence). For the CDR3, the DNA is TGTGCCAGCAGCCAACATCTCGGTACCTACAACGAGCAGTTCTTC. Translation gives CASSQHLGTYNEQFF.

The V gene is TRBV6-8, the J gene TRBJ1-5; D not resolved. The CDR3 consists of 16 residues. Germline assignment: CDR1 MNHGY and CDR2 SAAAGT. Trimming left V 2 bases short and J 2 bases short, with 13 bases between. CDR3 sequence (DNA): TGTGCCAGCAGTTACAGGGAGGGAGGCGGCAATCAGCCCCAGCATTTT. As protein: CASSYREGGGNQPQHF.

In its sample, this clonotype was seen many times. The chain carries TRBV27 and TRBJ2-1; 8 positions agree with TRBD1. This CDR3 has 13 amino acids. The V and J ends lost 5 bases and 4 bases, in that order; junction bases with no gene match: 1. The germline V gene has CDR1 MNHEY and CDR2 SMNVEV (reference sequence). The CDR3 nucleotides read TGTGCCAGCAGTCGGACAGGGTACAATGAGCAGTTCTTC. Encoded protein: CASSRTGYNEQFF.

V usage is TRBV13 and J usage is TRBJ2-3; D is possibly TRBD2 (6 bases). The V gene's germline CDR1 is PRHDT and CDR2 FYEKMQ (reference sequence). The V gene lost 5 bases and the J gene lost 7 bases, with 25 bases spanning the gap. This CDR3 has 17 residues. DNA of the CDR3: TGTGCCAGCAGCCCCCATGGGCGGGGAAGCTCGGGGAATACGCAGTATTTT. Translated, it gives CASSPHGRGSSGNTQYF.

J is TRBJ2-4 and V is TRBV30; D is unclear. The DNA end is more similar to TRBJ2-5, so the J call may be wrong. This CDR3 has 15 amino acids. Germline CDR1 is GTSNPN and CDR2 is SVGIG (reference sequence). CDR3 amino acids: CAWSGAAAQWETQYF. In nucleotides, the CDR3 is TGTGCCTGGAGTGGGGCAGCTGCCCAGTGGGAGACCCAGTACTTC.

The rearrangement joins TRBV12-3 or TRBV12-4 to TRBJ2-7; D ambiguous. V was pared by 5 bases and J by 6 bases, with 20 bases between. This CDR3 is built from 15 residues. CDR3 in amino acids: CASSLDSDAAGEQYF. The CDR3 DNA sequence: TGTGCCAGCAGTCTAGATTCGGACGCAGCCGGCGAGCAGTACTTC.